This T cell receptor (beta chain) was recorded in a study of OX40 agonist ivuxolimab in advanced cancers. This CDR3 is built from 13 residues. Germline V gene lookup returns CDR1 MNHEY and CDR2 SMNVEV (reference sequence). V dropped 8 bases and J dropped 9; count of bases not matched to a gene: 13. Generated by immunoSEQ multiplex PCR, the TCRdb table keeps only in-frame clones and is missing some. The table shows 20,000 to 25,000 clones, with around 84% occurring only once. This clone was seen just once. The sample was CD4+ or CD8+ T cells sorted from blood, taken in a trial of the OX40 agonist ivuxolimab. The chain couples TRBV27 to TRBJ2-7, with 7 bases aligning to TRBD1. The clonotype comes from an adult with an advanced solid tumor such as melanoma, head and neck, liver or kidney cancer. This chain's CDR3 is CASAETGYLGQYF. The CDR3 DNA sequence: TGTGCCAGCGCCGAGACAGGGTACCTAGGGCAGTACTTC.